These 28 T cell receptor beta chains were sequenced from one sample in a study of neoadjuvant anti-PD-1 for oral cavity cancer. Profiling relied on immunoSEQ multiplex PCR, and the TCRdb table lists in-frame clones only, not all of them. The profile shows 9,500 to 15,000 clones, about two thirds of them singletons. Time point here: after neoadjuvant nivolumab, at surgical resection. This specimen consisted of PBMCs, obtained after nivolumab (anti-PD-1) treatment. The source of these receptors is a person aged 35 to 85 with oral cavity squamous cell carcinoma.

V gene TRBV6-1 combines with J gene TRBJ2-3; no firm D call. The ends were cut back, 1 base at V and 7 bases at J, with 6 bases in the middle. CDR3 size: 12 residues. Germline V CDR1 and CDR2: MNHNS, SASEGT. In DNA, the CDR3 is TGTGCCAGCAGTGAAGTGCGGTATACGCAGTATTTT. It yields the protein CASSEVRYTQYF.

V and J are TRBV10-3 and TRBJ1-2; 7 bases are shared with TRBD1. The CDR3 is 13 amino acids. CDR1 is ENHRY and CDR2 is SYGVKD in the germline V gene. V shed 5 bases and J 8 bases; nucleotides not matched to a gene: 8. The CDR3 here is CAISSDRVEGYTF. The CDR3 region has the DNA TGTGCCATCAGTAGTGACAGGGTAGAGGGCTACACCTTC.

The chain couples TRBV7-8 to TRBJ2-1, with D uncertain. Trimming pared 8 bases from V and 2 bases from J, leaving 19 bases between. There are 16 residues in the CDR3. Germline V lookup: CDR1 SGHVS, CDR2 FQNEAQ. CDR3 bases: TGTGCCAGCGGCCGCGGACGGTTTTTACCCTACAATGAGCAGTTCTTC. This sequence encodes CASGRGRFLPYNEQFF.

The CDR3 protein is CATTAGGKGETQYF. The CDR3 DNA reads as TGTGCCACCACGGCTGGGGGGAAAGGGGAGACCCAGTACTTC. The chain couples TRBV30 to TRBJ2-5; D possibly corresponds to TRBD2 (6 bases). From germline, CDR1 is GTSNPN and CDR2 SVGIG (reference sequence). Trimming took 8 bases from V and 5 from J, leaving 21 bases between them. This CDR3 is 14 amino acids long.

The V call is TRBV10-3, the J call TRBJ2-7; D unclear. V dropped 1 base and J dropped 3 bases, with 7 bases sitting between them. This CDR3 is 13 amino acids long. The germline CDR1 and CDR2 sequences are ENHRY and SYGVKD. For the CDR3, the DNA is TGTGCCATCAGTGAGTTGTCTAGCTACGAGCAGTACTTC. Translation: CAISELSSYEQYF.

In its sample, this clone was seen a few times. The rearrangement uses TRBV11-2 and TRBJ2-3, with 8 bases matching TRBD1. The CDR3 sequence is 14 residues long. Germline V lookup: CDR1 SGHAT, CDR2 FQNNGV. J gave up 6 bases and V 5 bases, and 7 bases lay outside the gene matches. CDR3: CASSTGQGYDTQYF. DNA of the CDR3: TGTGCCAGCAGCACTGGACAGGGATATGATACGCAGTATTTT. Variable domain in full (rest from reference TRBV11-2 and TRBJ2-3): EAGVAQSPRYKIIEKRQSVAFWCNPISGHATLYWYQQILGQGPKLLIQFQNNGVVDDSQLPKDRFSAERLKGVDSTLKIQPAKLEDSAVYLCASSTGQGYDTQYFGPGTRLTVL.

This rearrangement joins TRBV18 to TRBJ1-2; TRBD1 aligns across 7 bases. This CDR3 spans 12 amino acids. Germline V CDR1 and CDR2: KGHSH, LQKENI. The J segment lost 7 bases and the V segment lost 2 bases, leaving 1 base of the junction unmatched. CDR3 sequence reads: CASSPKGAGYTF. CDR3 sequence (DNA): TGTGCCAGCTCACCAAAGGGGGCTGGCTACACCTTC.

The rearrangement joins TRBV2 to TRBJ2-3; D tentatively fits TRBD1 or TRBD2 (5 bases each). Trimming took 1 base from V and 1 from J, leaving 9 bases between them. The germline V gene encodes CDR1 SNHLY and CDR2 FYNNEI. The CDR3 has 15 amino acids. CDR3 amino acids: CASSEVWGRTDTQYF. DNA of the CDR3: TGTGCCAGCAGTGAAGTGTGGGGACGCACAGATACGCAGTATTTT.

This chain links TRBV6-5 with TRBJ1-6, with 9 bases aligning to TRBD1. Germline V gives CDR1 MNHEY, CDR2 SVGAGI. The CDR3 totals 16 residues. Trimming removed 2 bases from V and 9 bases from J; junction bases left unmatched: 8. CDR3 region: CASSYNTGTGSSPLHF. In DNA, the CDR3 is TGTGCCAGCAGTTACAATACCGGGACAGGGTCTTCACCCCTCCACTTT.

This clone was counted a single time. The CDR3 here is CASRTGNTEAFF. DNA for the CDR3: TGTGCCAGTCGGACAGGGAACACTGAAGCTTTCTTT. This chain connects TRBV6-1 to TRBJ1-1; 7 positions match TRBD1. After removal of 9 bases from V and 1 base from J, the junction contained 2 bases not matched to a gene. The germline CDR1 and CDR2 sequences are MNHNS and SASEGT. The CDR3 length is 12 residues.

The genes are TRBV27 and TRBJ1-5; tentative D call: TRBD1 (5 bases). CDR1 and CDR2 from the germline V gene are MNHEY and SMNVEV (reference sequence). The V end lost 3 bases, the J end lost 7 bases, and 13 bases lay between the germline ends. The CDR3 extends over 14 amino acids. The CDR3 reads CASSFSGLRQPQHF. CDR3 DNA: TGTGCCAGCAGTTTCTCAGGGTTGAGGCAGCCCCAGCATTTT.

The CDR3 here is CASSGGSGNTIYF. The CDR3 DNA sequence: TGTGCCAGCAGTGGGGGTTCCGGAAACACCATATATTTT. The chain joins TRBV2 to TRBJ1-3; D ambiguous. In germline, CDR1 is SNHLY, CDR2 FYNNEI. This CDR3 has 13 residues. The V and J ends lost 4 bases and 4 bases respectively, with 8 bases between them. The whole variable domain, filled in from reference TRBV2 and TRBJ1-3, reads EPEVTQTPSHQVTQMGQEVILRCVPISNHLYFYWYRQILGQKVEFLVSFYNNEISEKSEIFDDQFSVERPDGSNFTLKIRSTKLEDSAMYFCASSGGSGNTIYFGEGSWLTVV.

This rearrangement joins TRBV5-4 to TRBJ2-2, with D perhaps matching TRBD1 or TRBD2 (5 bases each). Per the germline V gene, CDR1 is SGHNT and CDR2 is YYREEE (reference sequence). Deletions cut 6 bases from V and 8 bases from J, with 14 bases between. The CDR3 contains 13 residues. The DNA of the CDR3 is TGTGCCAGCACTACCGGGGCCGCTGGGGAGCTGTTTTTT. Amino acids: CASTTGAAGELFF.

The J gene is TRBJ1-1, the V gene TRBV15, with 9 bases fitting TRBD1. Per the germline V gene, CDR1 is LNHNV and CDR2 is YYDKDF (reference sequence). With 3 bases clipped from V and 1 base from J, the junction kept 0 bases outside the gene matches. The CDR3 sequence is 14 residues long. CDR3 amino acids: CATSRGQGNTEAFF. The CDR3 DNA reads as TGTGCCACCAGCAGGGGACAGGGGAACACTGAAGCTTTCTTT.

V and J are TRBV7-8 and TRBJ2-5; 8 bases are a match to TRBD1. Germline lookup yields CDR1 SGHVS and CDR2 FQNEAQ. The V gene end was trimmed by 5 bases and the J gene end by 10 bases; junction bases not matched to a gene: 9. The CDR3 runs 13 residues. The CDR3 protein is CASSQDRAHGQYF. CDR3 nucleotide sequence: TGTGCCAGCAGCCAGGACAGGGCCCATGGCCAGTACTTC.

This chain joins TRBV11-3 and TRBJ2-6, with 12 bases aligning to TRBD1. The CDR3 has 17 amino acids. The germline V gene has CDR1 SGHNT and CDR2 YENEEA. V was clipped by 6 bases and J by 2 bases; unmatched bases: 5. CDR3 bases: TGTGCCAGCAGTACGGGACAGGGGGCGCCTGGGGCCAACGTCCTGACTTTC. Protein sequence: CASSTGQGAPGANVLTF.

The J gene is TRBJ2-7, the V gene TRBV4-1; D call uncertain. This CDR3 is 14 amino acids long. Trimming stripped 4 bases from V and 2 bases from J, with 12 bases between. CDR1 and CDR2 from the germline V gene are MGHRA and YSYEKL. Here the CDR3 reads CASSPIGQTYEQYF. As DNA, the CDR3 is TGCGCCAGCAGCCCAATAGGGCAGACCTACGAGCAGTACTTC.

The chain recombines TRBV27 with TRBJ2-7, with 13 positions matching TRBD2. The CDR3 contains 16 residues. With 6 bases clipped from V and 4 bases from J, the junction kept 9 bases outside the gene matches. The germline V gene has CDR1 MNHEY and CDR2 SMNVEV (reference sequence). Here the CDR3 reads CASSLQPGLAGYEQYF. CDR3 nucleotide sequence: TGTGCCAGCAGCCTACAACCGGGACTAGCGGGGTACGAGCAGTACTTC.

This chain links TRBV5-4 with TRBJ2-7; possible D gene TRBD2, 7 bases. The CDR3 totals 15 residues. The V end was cut by 0 bases, the J end by 7 bases, with 17 bases between. Germline-derived CDR1 and CDR2 are SGHNT and YYREEE (reference sequence). The DNA of the CDR3 is TGTGCCAGCAGCTTGGCCGTGGGAGGGGGTACGGAGCAGTACTTC. Protein: CASSLAVGGGTEQYF.

The gene calls are TRBV9 and TRBJ2-2, with D perhaps matching TRBD1 (6 bases). In germline, CDR1 is SGDLS, CDR2 YYNGEE. The CDR3 sequence is 15 residues long. Trimming took 5 bases from V and 3 from J, leaving 14 bases between them. CDR3 sequence reads: CASSWEQGHTGELFF. Here the CDR3 DNA reads TGTGCCAGCAGTTGGGAACAGGGTCACACCGGGGAGCTGTTTTTT.

This clone occurred a few times. The chain has TRBV30 and TRBJ1-2, with D tentatively TRBD1 (6 bases). Germline V lookup: CDR1 GTSNPN, CDR2 SVGIG (reference sequence). V lost 4 bases and J lost 4, with 16 bases in between. The CDR3 runs to 14 residues. The CDR3 coding sequence is TGTGCCTGGATAGGTCAAGGGGGGGCCTATGGCTACACCTTC. It is translated as CAWIGQGGAYGYTF.

The chain couples TRBV6-1 to TRBJ2-7, with 9 bases that match TRBD1. CDR1 is MNHNS and CDR2 is SASEGT in the germline V gene. Trimming took 2 bases from V and 3 from J; bases not matched to a gene: 8. The CDR3 runs to 16 residues. In DNA, the CDR3 is TGTGCCAGCAGTGAATTTCCATCGGGACAGGGCTACGAGCAGTACTTC. It yields the protein CASSEFPSGQGYEQYF.

This clone was seen a handful of times. This chain links TRBV6-6 with TRBJ2-7; D is perhaps TRBD1 or TRBD2 (5 bases each). This CDR3 region has 14 residues. CDR1 is MNHNY, CDR2 SVGAGI, per germline (reference sequence). V was cut by 7 bases and J by 2 bases, with 15 bases left in between. CDR3 in DNA: TGTGCCAGCAACTTGGTCCGGGGCCCCTACGAGCAGTACTTC. This encodes CASNLVRGPYEQYF.

The chain is built from TRBV19 and TRBJ1-5, with TRBD1 as a possible D gene (5 bases). CDR1 is LNHDA, CDR2 SQIVND, per germline (reference sequence). This CDR3 has 14 residues. Trimming took 5 bases from V and 2 from J, leaving 10 bases between them. This chain's CDR3 is CASSGRGGNQPQHF. DNA of the CDR3: TGTGCCAGTAGTGGCAGAGGGGGCAATCAGCCCCAGCATTTT.

V and J are TRBV4-1 and TRBJ2-3, with D possibly being TRBD1 (6 bases). Germline V lookup: CDR1 MGHRA, CDR2 YSYEKL. V dropped 2 bases and J dropped 4 bases, with 10 bases sitting between them. This CDR3 has 14 residues. This CDR3 is CASSQPGAADTQYF. CDR3 coding DNA: TGCGCCAGCAGCCAACCAGGGGCGGCAGATACGCAGTATTTT.

The gene calls are TRBV5-1 and TRBJ2-1; TRBD2 agrees at 10 bases. With 0 bases clipped from V and 0 bases from J, the junction kept 9 bases outside the gene matches. The CDR3 loop spans 19 amino acids. In germline, CDR1 is SGHRS, CDR2 YFSETQ. In DNA form, the CDR3 reads TGCGCCAGCAGCTTGGATTTGCTAGCGGGGGTAAGCTCCTACAATGAGCAGTTCTTC. This sequence encodes CASSLDLLAGVSSYNEQFF.

The chain recombines TRBV5-1 with TRBJ1-1; the D gene is possibly TRBD1 (5 bases). This CDR3 contains 14 residues. Trimming shortened V by 5 bases and J by 1 base, and 12 bases separated the two germline ends. Germline V gene sequence: CDR1 SGHRS, CDR2 YFSETQ. The CDR3 nucleotides read TGCGCCAGCAGATGGGACGGAGGGAACACTGAAGCTTTCTTT. As protein: CASRWDGGNTEAFF. The full variable domain, completed using reference TRBV5-1 and TRBJ1-1, is KAGVTQTPRYLIKTRGQQVTLSCSPISGHRSVSWYQQTPGQGLQFLFEYFSETQRNKGNFPGRFSGRQFSNSRSEMNVSTLELGDSALYLCASRWDGGNTEAFFGQGTRLTVV.

This clone occurred once. This rearrangement joins TRBV7-2 to TRBJ2-7, with TRBD1 matching over 7 bases. Germline V CDR1 and CDR2: SGHTA, FQGNSA. Unmatched junction bases numbered 4, after V lost 5 bases and J lost 6 bases. The CDR3 sequence is 12 residues long. CDR3 in amino acids: CASSLRQGEQYF. In DNA form, the CDR3 reads TGTGCCAGCAGCCTCAGACAGGGCGAGCAGTACTTC.